This T cell receptor beta chain was documented in a study of T cells in Graves' hyperthyroidism and ophthalmopathy. Regarding the study as a whole: Most thyroid clonotypes that were expanded above 0.001 also turned up in blood.

As for this clonotype: Its antigen is still unknown.

Amplification targeted TCR beta CDR3 regions from RNA transcripts. With the HTBI primer set, the TCR CDR3 went through a first round of RT-PCR. TCRdb passed the multiplex PCR reads through MiXCR, listing each CDR3 protein once. The sample carries some 620,000 distinct CDR3 sequences, roughly 17% recorded once. The source of this sequence is a woman aged 30 to 39 with Graves' hyperthyroidism. The source material was blood.

This CDR3 reads CASSQSGRSTFYGYTF. DNA of the CDR3: TGTGCCAGCAGCCAATCGGGCAGATCGACTTTCTATGGCTACACCTTC. V is TRBV16 and J is TRBJ1-2; D is unresolved. CDR3 length: 16 amino acids. With 0 bases removed from V and 4 bases from J, the gap between germline ends came to 15 bases. CDR1 is KGHSY and CDR2 is FQNENV in the germline V gene. The full variable domain, in which reference TRBV16 and TRBJ1-2 provide the parts outside the CDR3, is GEEVAQTPKHLVRGEGQKAKLYCAPIKGHSYVFWYQQVLKNEFKFLISFQNENVFDETGMPKERFSAKCLPNSPCSLEIQATKLEDSAVYFCASSQSGRSTFYGYTFGSGTRLTVV.